This is a list of T cell receptor beta chains from one sample in a study of early T cells in non-severe SARS-CoV-2 infection. A single record per CDR3 protein comes from TCRdb applying MiXCR to the 5' RACE reads. The repertoire holds 55,000 or so distinct CDR3 sequences, with 6.6% as singletons. The material was whole blood, obtained at baseline. The receptors here all came from an adult who was a healthcare worker with PCR-confirmed SARS-CoV-2 infection or an uninfected control (not recorded which). The CDR3 runs from the conserved cysteine through the conserved F or W. The D gene is left open where the match is weak. A clone size is listed for some rows: how often the clone was seen (once, few, many), or a class if it is expanded.

J gene	V gene	D gene	clone size	CDR3 protein	CDR3 DNA
TRBJ2-6	TRBV7-7	NA	NA	CASTSGGRSGANVLTF	TGTGCTAGCACTTCGGGCGGACGCTCTGGGGCCAACGTCCTGACTTTC
TRBJ2-7	TRBV28	NA	few	CATQLVYEQYF	TGTGCCACCCAGTTAGTCTACGAGCAGTACTTC
TRBJ1-4	TRBV6-5	NA	NA	CASSYRDDEKLFF	TGTGCCAGCAGTTACCGGGACGATGAAAAACTGTTTTTT
TRBJ2-7	TRBV29-1	TRBD1	few	CSVVEVTGGAYEQYF	TGCAGCGTTGTAGAAGTAACAGGGGGCGCGTACGAGCAGTACTTC
TRBJ2-1	TRBV7-7	TRBD2	few	CASSLLTSQDEQFF	TGTGCCAGCAGCTTATTGACTAGCCAGGATGAGCAGTTCTTC
TRBJ2-3	TRBV7-9	NA	few	CASSSPGQKLWGTQYF	TGTGCCAGCAGCTCCCCCGGACAGAAGCTTTGGGGTACGCAGTATTTT
TRBJ2-7	TRBV20-1	NA	NA	CSARDYEQYF	TGCAGTGCTAGAGACTACGAGCAGTACTTC
TRBJ2-2	TRBV28	NA	many	CASSPWTSNTGELFF	TGTGCCAGCAGTCCCTGGACTTCGAACACCGGGGAGCTGTTTTTT
TRBJ1-5	TRBV28	TRBD1	NA	CASSSPGQGYQPQHF	TGTGCCAGCAGTAGCCCGGGACAGGGCTATCAGCCCCAGCATTTT
TRBJ1-4	TRBV7-2	NA	NA	CASSPGTLGEKLFF	TGTGCCAGCAGCCCAGGGACATTGGGGGAAAAACTGTTTTTT
TRBJ2-3	TRBV7-8	NA	few	CASSSGPQDTQYF	TGTGCCAGCAGCTCTGGACCCCAAGATACGCAGTATTTT
TRBJ2-3	TRBV11-2	NA	NA	CASSLGGKDTQYF	TGTGCCAGCAGCTTGGGTGGGAAAGATACGCAGTATTTT
TRBJ2-4	TRBV6-2/TRBV6-3	TRBD2	many	CASRLAIAKNIQYF	TGTGCCAGCAGACTAGCGATAGCCAAAAACATTCAGTACTTC
TRBJ2-7	TRBV12-3/TRBV12-4	NA	many	CASSVYFSGAPYEQYF	TGTGCCAGCAGCGTTTACTTCTCAGGCGCTCCCTACGAGCAGTACTTC
TRBJ1-6	TRBV20-1	NA	few	CSAHSIKTADNSPLHF	TGCAGTGCCCACTCTATAAAGACAGCCGATAATTCACCCCTCCACTTT
TRBJ1-1	TRBV7-9	NA	NA	CASSLGVGQAHYTEAFF	TGTGCCAGCAGCTTAGGTGTAGGTCAGGCCCATTACACTGAAGCTTTCTTT
TRBJ1-2	TRBV6-2/TRBV6-3	NA	many	CASMSPGFYGYTF	TGTGCCAGCATGAGTCCGGGCTTCTATGGCTACACCTTC
TRBJ1-2	TRBV2	NA	many	CASSGYRDGLGYTF	TGTGCCAGCAGTGGGTATAGGGACGGACTCGGCTACACCTTC
TRBJ2-5	TRBV20-1	TRBD2	NA	CSAATSVMETQYF	TGCAGTGCCGCGACTAGCGTTATGGAGACCCAGTACTTC
TRBJ1-5	TRBV12-3/TRBV12-4	NA	few	CASRGKVGVGFNQPQHF	TGTGCCAGCAGGGGGAAGGTGGGTGTGGGATTCAATCAGCCCCAGCATTTT
TRBJ1-5	TRBV7-9	NA	many	CASSVDGAGNQPQHF	TGTGCCAGCAGCGTAGATGGGGCGGGCAATCAGCCCCAGCATTTT
TRBJ2-1	TRBV7-2	TRBD2	few	CASSLVGSRIAGGPNEQFF	TGTGCCAGCAGCTTAGTCGGGTCTCGAATAGCGGGGGGGCCAAATGAGCAGTTCTTC
TRBJ2-3	TRBV13	NA	NA	CASSPPGSTDTQYF	TGTGCCAGCAGCCCCCCCGGTAGCACAGATACGCAGTATTTT
TRBJ2-1	TRBV7-2	NA	many	CASSLASVPQFF	TGTGCCAGCAGCTTAGCTTCGGTTCCCCAGTTCTTC
TRBJ2-3	TRBV6-6	NA	NA	CASSYKDTQYF	TGTGCCAGCAGTTACAAGGATACGCAGTATTTT
TRBJ2-4	TRBV5-1	NA	many	CASSTAQGRFENIQYF	TGCGCCAGCAGCACAGCCCAGGGGCGGTTCGAAAACATTCAGTACTTC
TRBJ2-1	TRBV7-9	TRBD1	few	CASGEQGPSYNEQFF	TGTGCCAGCGGCGAACAGGGGCCTTCGTACAATGAGCAGTTCTTC
TRBJ2-5	TRBV20-1	NA	many	CSARVAGQETQYF	TGCAGTGCTAGGGTGGCGGGGCAAGAGACCCAGTACTTC
TRBJ2-5	TRBV20-1	TRBD1	many	CSAPGQAQETQYF	TGCAGTGCGCCGGGACAGGCCCAAGAGACCCAGTACTTC
TRBJ1-6	TRBV20-1	NA	NA	CSARRHDSPLHF	TGCAGTGCCAGACGGCACGATTCACCCCTCCACTTT
TRBJ1-2	TRBV27	NA	many	CASSLLGGRAIDYGYTF	TGTGCCAGCAGCCTGCTGGGAGGGCGAGCGATAGACTATGGCTACACCTTC
TRBJ2-7	TRBV10-1	TRBD2	few	CASRSGGHSYEQYF	TGCGCCAGCAGAAGCGGGGGGCACTCCTACGAGCAGTACTTC
TRBJ1-4	TRBV28	NA	NA	CASSSGGAANEKLFF	TGTGCCAGCAGTTCTGGGGGCGCGGCTAATGAAAAACTGTTTTTT
TRBJ2-3	TRBV29-1	TRBD1	many	CSVSGTATDTQYF	TGCAGCGTCTCCGGGACAGCAACAGATACGCAGTATTTT
TRBJ2-3	TRBV6-5	TRBD1	few	CASKTGTGSSDTQYF	TGTGCCAGCAAAACAGGGACAGGGAGTTCAGATACGCAGTATTTT
TRBJ2-5	TRBV7-2	NA	NA	CASSLAGGRRETQYF	TGTGCCAGCAGCTTAGCGGGGGGGCGACGAGAGACCCAGTACTTC
TRBJ2-2	TRBV5-1	NA	many	CASSPWSSETGELFF	TGCGCCAGCAGCCCATGGAGCAGTGAGACCGGGGAGCTGTTTTTT
TRBJ1-6	TRBV21-1	NA	NA	CASSPRRESYNSPLHF	TGTGCCAGCAGCCCTCGCAGGGAGAGTTATAATTCACCCCTCCACTTT
TRBJ2-3	TRBV4-3	TRBD2	few	CASSLHVRGGRDTQYF	TGCGCCAGCAGCCTCCACGTTCGGGGGGGGAGAGATACGCAGTATTTT
TRBJ2-5	TRBV24-1	TRBD1	many	CATSDTRGLQETQYF	TGTGCCACCAGTGACACCAGGGGGCTCCAAGAGACCCAGTACTTC
TRBJ2-5	TRBV4-3	NA	NA	CASSQRAGTAQETQYF	TGCGCCAGCAGCCAGAGAGCCGGGACGGCTCAAGAGACCCAGTACTTC
TRBJ2-5	TRBV20-1	NA	many	CSASRVSGSYQETQYF	TGCAGTGCTAGTCGGGTGTCGGGGTCGTACCAAGAGACCCAGTACTTC
TRBJ2-3	TRBV5-6	NA	many	CASSLWLGSLSDTQYF	TGTGCCAGCAGCTTGTGGCTCGGATCACTCTCAGATACGCAGTATTTT
TRBJ1-5	TRBV4-1	TRBD1	few	CASSQADRDVNQPQHF	TGCGCCAGCAGCCAAGCTGACAGGGACGTCAATCAGCCCCAGCATTTT
TRBJ1-5	TRBV19	NA	many	CASSPGRSSNQPQHF	TGTGCCAGTAGTCCGGGACGGTCAAGCAATCAGCCCCAGCATTTT
TRBJ1-6	TRBV12-3/TRBV12-4	NA	few	CASRNKGGTYNSPLHF	TGTGCCAGCAGGAATAAAGGAGGGACTTATAATTCACCCCTCCACTTT
TRBJ2-1	TRBV7-9	NA	few	CASSSHRDTVYNEQFF	TGTGCCAGCAGCTCGCACCGGGACACCGTCTACAATGAGCAGTTCTTC
TRBJ2-2	TRBV7-9	NA	NA	CASSLVAGAGELFF	TGTGCCAGCAGCTTAGTAGCAGGTGCCGGGGAGCTGTTTTTT
TRBJ1-4	TRBV20-1	NA	NA	CSARGASFNEKLFF	TGCAGTGCTAGGGGAGCCTCCTTTAATGAAAAACTGTTTTTT
TRBJ1-2	TRBV29-1	NA	many	CSDSRGEGYGYTF	TGCAGCGACTCCCGGGGTGAAGGATATGGCTACACCTTC
TRBJ1-5	TRBV20-1	NA	many	CSASSEANQPQHF	TGCAGTGCTAGTTCGGAAGCAAATCAGCCCCAGCATTTT
TRBJ2-7	TRBV7-6	NA	NA	CASSLIPGYSYEQYF	TGTGCCAGCAGCCTTATCCCGGGGTACTCCTACGAGCAGTACTTC
TRBJ1-1	TRBV6-2/TRBV6-3	NA	medium-sized	CASNSWGSDYNTEAFF	TGTGCCAGCAATAGTTGGGGTTCCGATTATAACACTGAAGCTTTCTTT
TRBJ2-7	TRBV7-6	NA	many	CASSSPGHSSYEQYF	TGTGCCAGCAGTTCACCGGGACATAGCTCCTACGAGCAGTACTTC